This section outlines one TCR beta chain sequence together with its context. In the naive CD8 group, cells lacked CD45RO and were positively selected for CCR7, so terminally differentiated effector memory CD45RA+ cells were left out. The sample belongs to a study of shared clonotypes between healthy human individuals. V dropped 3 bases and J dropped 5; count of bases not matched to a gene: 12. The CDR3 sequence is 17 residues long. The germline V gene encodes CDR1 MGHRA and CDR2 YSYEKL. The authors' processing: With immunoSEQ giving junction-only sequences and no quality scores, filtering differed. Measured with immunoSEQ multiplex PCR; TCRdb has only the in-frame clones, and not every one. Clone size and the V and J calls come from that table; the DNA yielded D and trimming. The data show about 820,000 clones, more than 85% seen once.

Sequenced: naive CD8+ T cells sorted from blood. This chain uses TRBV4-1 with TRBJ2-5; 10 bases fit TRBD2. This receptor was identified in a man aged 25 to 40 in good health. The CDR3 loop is CASSHSTAGGPRETQYF. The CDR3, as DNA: TGCGCCAGCAGCCATTCTACAGCGGGAGGGCCCCGGGAGACCCAGTACTTC.